The clone carrying this T cell receptor beta chain was picked up a small number of times. No antigen is known for it. Germline V lookup: CDR1 MNHEY, CDR2 SVGEGT. The V end lost 0 bases, the J end lost 8 bases, and 11 bases lay between the germline ends. CDR3 size: 14 residues. This entry comes from a study of T cell repertoires in cytomegalovirus infection. About the research overall: Newly reported HLA-C-restricted and thoroughly characterized HLA-B-restricted CMV epitopes were employed. CMV infection and matching HLA type were both indicated by public TCR beta signatures.

TCRdb ran MiXCR on the reads and lists one entry per CDR3 protein. The sample contains hundreds of thousands of distinct CDR3 sequences, over 25% of which appear only once. Study results and limitations: Carriers of CMV plus the relevant HLA were identified by cumulative public TCR beta family frequency. HLA-C-restricted CMV-specific TCR beta clonotypes prevailed in the ex vivo response.

This chain uses TRBV6-2 or TRBV6-3 with TRBJ1-5; D is uncertain. This receptor was taken from a human donor in good health (CMV status not recorded). Some clones in this sample may be carry-over from other donors' samples. The sample was cultured CD8+ T cells from PBMCs, taken from culture after CMV antigen stimulation. The CDR3: CASSYSGTMKPQHF. In DNA, the CDR3 is TGTGCCAGCAGTTACTCAGGTACGATGAAGCCCCAGCATTTT.